These 20 T cell receptor beta chains originate from one sample sequenced in a study of CD8+CD57+ T cells in acquired aplastic anemia. It was genomic DNA that served as the template for profiling TCR beta VDJ and CDR3. TCRdb analysed the reads with MiXCR anew, one entry per CDR3 protein. This table holds roughly 80,000 distinct CDR3 sequences, roughly two thirds found once. The sequenced patients had an expansion of CD8+CD57+ cells seen by flow cytometry. The sequenced sample was sorted CD4+, CD8+, or CD8+CD57+ T cells (not recorded which) from PBMCs. All receptors derive from a human donor with aplastic anemia.

This clonotype has a handful of counts. The rearrangement links TRBV2 to TRBJ1-1; no clear D. Germline V gene sequence: CDR1 SNHLY, CDR2 FYNNEI. CDR3 length: 13 residues. V was pared by 5 bases and J by 1 base, with 8 bases between. The CDR3 coding sequence is TGTGCCAGCAGTCTAGGCCCGAACACTGAAGCTTTCTTT. Translating it yields CASSLGPNTEAFF.

V and J are TRBV11-1 and TRBJ1-6; D ambiguous. Germline V gene sequence: CDR1 SGHAT, CDR2 FQDESV (reference sequence). V dropped 2 bases and J dropped 4 bases, with 12 bases sitting between them. The CDR3 sequence is 16 residues long. CDR3 in DNA: TGTGCCAGCAGCTTATACACGGACGTGTATAATTCACCCCTCCACTTT. Translating gives CASSLYTDVYNSPLHF.

The chain carries TRBV19 and TRBJ1-2; 9 bases map to TRBD1. CDR3 size: 13 residues. Germline lookup yields CDR1 LNHDA and CDR2 SQIVND (reference sequence). With 8 bases clipped from V and 4 bases from J, the junction kept 5 bases outside the gene matches. The CDR3 sequence: CASLGQGPYGYTF. Here the CDR3 DNA reads TGTGCCAGTCTGGGACAGGGCCCCTATGGCTACACCTTC.

The rearrangement uses TRBV24-1 and TRBJ2-3; D is undetermined. Trimming removed 1 base at V and 3 bases at J, with 10 bases between. The CDR3 contains 15 residues. Germline loops: CDR1 KGHDR, CDR2 SFDVKD. The CDR3 region is CATSDLRSSTDTQYF. CDR3 DNA: TGTGCCACCAGTGATTTAAGGAGCTCAACAGATACGCAGTATTTT.

This chain uses TRBV19 with TRBJ2-5; D gene uncertain. Per germline, CDR1 LNHDA and CDR2 SQIVND (reference sequence). The CDR3 is 13 amino acids. The V and J ends lost 1 base and 1 base respectively, with 4 bases between them. The CDR3 bases are TGTGCCAGTAGTATAGGGACCCAAGAGACCCAGTACTTC. It encodes CASSIGTQETQYF. Based on the CDR3 plus reference TRBV19 and TRBJ2-5, the full variable domain is DGGITQSPKYLFRKEGQNVTLSCEQNLNHDAMYWYRQDPGQGLRLIYYSQIVNDFQKGDIAEGYSVSREKKESFPLTVTSAQKNPTAFYLCASSIGTQETQYFGPGTRLLVL.

The rearrangement joins TRBV20-1 to TRBJ1-4, with D possibly being TRBD1 (5 bases). The germline V gene has CDR1 DFQATT and CDR2 SNEGSKA (reference sequence). V lost 2 bases to trimming and J lost 7 bases, with 14 bases between them. CDR3 size: 14 residues. The CDR3 sequence: CSARQGRGGEKLFF. The CDR3 DNA follows: TGCAGTGCTAGACAGGGTAGGGGCGGTGAAAAACTGTTTTTT.

A single count supports this clonotype. One base away lies a much larger clone, so this may be a sequencing read error. The rearrangement joins TRBV27 to TRBJ2-1; D is possibly TRBD1 or TRBD2 (5 bases each). The CDR3 is made up of 11 amino acids. Per the germline V gene, CDR1 is MNHEY and CDR2 is SMNVEV (reference sequence). DNA for the CDR3: TGTGTCAGCAGTTTAGGGACGGCTCAGTTCTTC. Protein: CVSSLGTAQFF.

Ten or more counts support this clonotype. The chain is built from TRBV6-5 and TRBJ2-1, with TRBD2 matching over 8 bases. After removal of 4 bases from V and 2 bases from J, the junction contained 1 base not matched to a gene. This CDR3 spans 14 amino acids. Germline V gene sequence: CDR1 MNHEY, CDR2 SVGAGI. CDR3 sequence reads: CASSLGLAYNEQFF. CDR3 in DNA: TGTGCCAGCAGTTTGGGACTAGCCTACAATGAGCAGTTCTTC.

The rearrangement links TRBV19 to TRBJ2-3; 11 bases fit TRBD1. Per germline, CDR1 LNHDA and CDR2 SQIVND (reference sequence). The CDR3 covers 14 residues. J gave up 5 bases and V 9 bases, and 7 bases lay outside the gene matches. CDR3 sequence: CASEGQGAGDTQYF. Written as DNA, the CDR3 is TGTGCCAGCGAAGGACAGGGGGCTGGAGATACGCAGTATTTT.

The J gene is TRBJ1-2, the V gene TRBV20-1; no clear D gene. This CDR3 region has 12 residues. The germline V gene has CDR1 DFQATT and CDR2 SNEGSKA (reference sequence). V was trimmed by 3 bases and J by 8 bases, leaving 13 bases between them. The CDR3 loop is CSASSWEGGYTF. CDR3 bases: TGCAGTGCTAGTAGTTGGGAAGGAGGCTACACCTTC.

The chain is built from TRBV29-1 and TRBJ1-1; D remains ambiguous. The CDR3 runs to 11 residues. Looked up from germline, CDR1 is SQVTM and CDR2 is ANQGSEA. V gave up 7 bases and J gave up 2 bases, with 8 bases separating them. DNA of the CDR3: TGCAGCGGGGAAGTTAACACTGAAGCTTTCTTT. Its protein is CSGEVNTEAFF.

The V gene is TRBV15, the J gene TRBJ2-7; D remains ambiguous. CDR1 and CDR2 (germline): LNHNV, YYDKDF (reference sequence). CDR3 length: 13 amino acids. Trimming left V 0 bases short and J 4 bases short, with 7 bases between. The CDR3 DNA follows: TGTGCCACCAGCAGAGATCGCAGTTACGAGCAGTACTTC. As protein: CATSRDRSYEQYF.

The CDR3 nucleotides are TGTGCCAGCAGCTTAGGGACAGCCCCACTCACAGATACGCAGTATTTT. This translates into CASSLGTAPLTDTQYF. The chain employs TRBV11-2 and TRBJ2-3; maybe TRBD1 (6 bases). The CDR3 consists of 16 residues. CDR1 is SGHAT, CDR2 FQNNGV, per germline. Trimming removed 1 base at V and 2 bases at J, with 13 bases between.

This chain connects TRBV20-1 to TRBJ1-6, with D possibly matching TRBD1 (6 bases). CDR1 and CDR2 (germline): DFQATT, SNEGSKA (reference sequence). Trimming took 2 bases from V and 6 from J, leaving 14 bases between them. This CDR3 is built from 15 residues. The CDR3 DNA sequence: TGCAGTGCTAGACCGGGCCGGGGGCCTAATTCACCCCTCCACTTT. Translated, it gives CSARPGRGPNSPLHF.

The J gene is TRBJ2-7, the V gene TRBV10-3; 7 nucleotides agree with TRBD1. This CDR3 spans 11 amino acids. V shed 11 bases, J shed 4 bases, and the junction held 5 bases outside the gene matches. The germline V gene has CDR1 ENHRY and CDR2 SYGVKD. The DNA of the CDR3 is TGTGCCTCAGCACAGGGGTACGAGCAGTACTTC. It codes for CASAQGYEQYF.

The chain has TRBV4-1 and TRBJ2-1; D may be TRBD1 (5 bases). Trimming pared 4 bases from V and 4 bases from J, leaving 11 bases between. The CDR3 consists of 14 residues. From germline, CDR1 is MGHRA and CDR2 YSYEKL. Here the CDR3 DNA reads TGCGCCAGCAGCCGAGGAGACAGTTACAATGAGCAGTTCTTC. The encoded protein is CASSRGDSYNEQFF.

This clonotype was counted ten times or more. The gene calls are TRBV4-3 and TRBJ2-7, with D perhaps given as TRBD1 or TRBD2 (5 bases each). This CDR3 is 15 amino acids long. V lost 0 bases and J lost 3, with 12 bases in between. Looked up from germline, CDR1 is LGHNA and CDR2 is YSLEER. The CDR3 nucleotides read TGCGCCAGCAGCCAAGATCAGGGACCGAACTACGAGCAGTACTTC. Translation: CASSQDQGPNYEQYF.

The V gene is TRBV14, the J gene TRBJ1-5; D perhaps matches TRBD1 (6 bases). CDR1 SGHDN and CDR2 FVKESK come from the germline V gene. The CDR3 has 18 residues. V dropped 2 bases and J dropped 7 bases, with 24 bases sitting between them. CDR3 DNA sequence: TGTGCCAGCAGCCAAATTCATCGTGCGAAGGGGGTAAGGCAGCCCCAGCATTTT. It codes for CASSQIHRAKGVRQPQHF.

The J gene is TRBJ1-6, the V gene TRBV5-4, with 8 bases aligning to TRBD1. The germline V gene encodes CDR1 SGHNT and CDR2 YYREEE (reference sequence). This CDR3 comprises 17 residues. The V segment lost 3 bases and the J segment 8 bases; nucleotides outside the gene matches: 13. This CDR3 reads CASSSPRTGLGHSPLHF. CDR3 DNA: TGTGCCAGCAGCTCCCCCCGGACAGGGTTGGGCCATTCACCCCTCCACTTT.

The rearrangement uses TRBV5-6 and TRBJ1-2, with D perhaps TRBD1 (6 bases). CDR3 length: 12 amino acids. The germline V gene has CDR1 SGHDT and CDR2 YYEEEE. Trimming stripped 4 bases from V and 2 bases from J, with 6 bases between. CDR3 nucleotides: TGTGCCAGCAGCACAGGGAACTATGGCTACACCTTC. This translates into CASSTGNYGYTF.